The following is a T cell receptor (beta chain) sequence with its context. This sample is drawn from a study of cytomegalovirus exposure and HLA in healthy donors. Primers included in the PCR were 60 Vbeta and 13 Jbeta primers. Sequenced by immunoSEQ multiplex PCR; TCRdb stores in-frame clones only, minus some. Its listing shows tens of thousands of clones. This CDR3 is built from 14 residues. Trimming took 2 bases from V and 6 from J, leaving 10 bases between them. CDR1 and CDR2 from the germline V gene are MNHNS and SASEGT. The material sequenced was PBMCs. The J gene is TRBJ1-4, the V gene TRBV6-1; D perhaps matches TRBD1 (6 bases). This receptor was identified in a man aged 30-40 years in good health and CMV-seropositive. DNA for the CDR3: TGTGCCAGCAGTGAACAGGGGCCCGATGAAAAACTGTTTTTT. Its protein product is CASSEQGPDEKLFF.